The entry below describes one TCR beta chain. The antigen remains unidentified. Assay used: immunoSEQ multiplex PCR; TCRdb lists only in-frame clones, some missing. The sample consists of about 17,000 clones, over 55% of them appearing once. The data derive from a study of CXCR4 blockade with PD-1 therapy in pancreatic cancer. The germline V gene encodes CDR1 GTSNPN and CDR2 SVGIG (reference sequence). V was clipped by 5 bases and J by 9 bases, with 12 bases between them. The CDR3 length is 11 residues. Study-level findings and limits: Frequent tumor clones were encoded by many distinct rearrangements, suggesting shared antigens. Only TCRbeta chains were sequenced here. Survival did not correlate with tumor clonality, which averaged 0.14 versus 0.05.

The gene calls are TRBV30 and TRBJ2-3, with D possibly being TRBD2 (6 bases). This clonotype originated in a human donor with pancreatic ductal adenocarcinoma. Sequenced material: tumor tissue. CDR3 sequence (DNA): TGTGCCTGGGGCGGGGTGAGGACGCAGTATTTT. It yields the protein CAWGGVRTQYF.